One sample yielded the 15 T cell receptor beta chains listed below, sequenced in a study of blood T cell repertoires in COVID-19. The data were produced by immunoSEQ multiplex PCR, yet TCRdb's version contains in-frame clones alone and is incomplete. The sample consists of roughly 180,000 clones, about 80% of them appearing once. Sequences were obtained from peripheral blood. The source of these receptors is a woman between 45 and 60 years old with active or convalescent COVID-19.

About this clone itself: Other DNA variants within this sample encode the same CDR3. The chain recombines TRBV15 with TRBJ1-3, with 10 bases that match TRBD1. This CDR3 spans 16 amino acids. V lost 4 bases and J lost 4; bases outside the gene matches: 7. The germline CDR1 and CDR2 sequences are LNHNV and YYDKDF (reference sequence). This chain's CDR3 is CATSKAGQGRGNTIYF. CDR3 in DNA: TGTGCCACCAGCAAGGCGGGACAGGGGAGAGGAAACACCATATATTTT.

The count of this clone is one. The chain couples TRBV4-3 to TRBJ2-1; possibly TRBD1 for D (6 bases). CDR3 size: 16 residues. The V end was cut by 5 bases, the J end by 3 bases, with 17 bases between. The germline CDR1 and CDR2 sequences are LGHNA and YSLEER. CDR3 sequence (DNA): TGCGCCAGCAGCTACCGGGTGGGACAACTCTACAATGAGCAGTTCTTC. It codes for CASSYRVGQLYNEQFF.

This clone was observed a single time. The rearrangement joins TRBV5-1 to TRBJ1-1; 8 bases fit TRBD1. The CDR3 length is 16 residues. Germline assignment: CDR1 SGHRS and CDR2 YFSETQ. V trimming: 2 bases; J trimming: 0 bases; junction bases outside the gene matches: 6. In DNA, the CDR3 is TGCGCCAGCAGCTTCCGGACAGGGTATTTGAACACTGAAGCTTTCTTT. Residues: CASSFRTGYLNTEAFF.

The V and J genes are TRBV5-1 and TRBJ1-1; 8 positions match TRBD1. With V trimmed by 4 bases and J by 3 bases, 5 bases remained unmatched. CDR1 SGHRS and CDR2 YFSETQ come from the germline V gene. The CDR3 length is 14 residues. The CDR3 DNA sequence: TGCGCCAGCAGCCGAGGACAGGGTTACACTGAAGCTTTCTTT. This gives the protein CASSRGQGYTEAFF.

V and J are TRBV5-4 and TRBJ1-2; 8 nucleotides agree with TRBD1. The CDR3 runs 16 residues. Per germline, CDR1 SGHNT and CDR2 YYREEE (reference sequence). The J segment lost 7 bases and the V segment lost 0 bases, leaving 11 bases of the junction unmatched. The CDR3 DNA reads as TGTGCCAGCAGCTTGGGGGGCGGCAGGGGGCAGATTGGCTACACCTTC. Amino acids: CASSLGGGRGQIGYTF. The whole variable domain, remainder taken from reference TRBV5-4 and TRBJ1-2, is ETGVTQSPTHLIKTRGQQVTLRCSSQSGHNTVSWYQQALGQGPQFIFQYYREEENGRGNFPPRFSGLQFPNYSSELNVNALELDDSALYLCASSLGGGRGQIGYTFGSGTRLTVV.

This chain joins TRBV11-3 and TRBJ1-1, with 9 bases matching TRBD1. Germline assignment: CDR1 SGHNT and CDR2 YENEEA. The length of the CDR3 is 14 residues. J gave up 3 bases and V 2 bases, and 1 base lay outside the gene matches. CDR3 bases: TGTGCCAGCAGCTTAACAGGGGGCGACACTGAAGCTTTCTTT. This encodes CASSLTGGDTEAFF.

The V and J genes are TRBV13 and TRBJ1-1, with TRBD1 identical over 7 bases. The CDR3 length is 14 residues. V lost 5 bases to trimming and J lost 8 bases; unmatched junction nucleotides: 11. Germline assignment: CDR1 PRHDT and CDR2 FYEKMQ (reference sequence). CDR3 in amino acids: CASSPRGGVLEAFF. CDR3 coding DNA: TGTGCCAGCAGCCCACGAGGGGGCGTTCTCGAAGCTTTCTTT.

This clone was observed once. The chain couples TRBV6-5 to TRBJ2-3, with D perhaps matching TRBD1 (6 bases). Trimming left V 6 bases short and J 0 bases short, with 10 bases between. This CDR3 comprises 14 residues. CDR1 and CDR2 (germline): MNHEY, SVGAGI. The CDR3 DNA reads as TGTGCCAGCAGACTACAGGGAAGCACAGATACGCAGTATTTT. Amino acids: CASRLQGSTDTQYF.

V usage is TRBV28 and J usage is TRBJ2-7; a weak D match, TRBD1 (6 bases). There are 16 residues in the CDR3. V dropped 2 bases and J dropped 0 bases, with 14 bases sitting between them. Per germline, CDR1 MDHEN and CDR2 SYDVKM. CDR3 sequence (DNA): TGTGCCAGCAGTTTAATGGACAGTAGCTTCTCCTACGAGCAGTACTTC. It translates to CASSLMDSSFSYEQYF.

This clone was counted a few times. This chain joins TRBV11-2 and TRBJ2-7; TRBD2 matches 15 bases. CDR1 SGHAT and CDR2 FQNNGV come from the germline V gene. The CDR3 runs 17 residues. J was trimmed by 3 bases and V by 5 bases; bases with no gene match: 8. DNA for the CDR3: TGTGCCAGCAGCCTGGGGACTAGCGGGGGGAGATTCTACGAGCAGTACTTC. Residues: CASSLGTSGGRFYEQYF.

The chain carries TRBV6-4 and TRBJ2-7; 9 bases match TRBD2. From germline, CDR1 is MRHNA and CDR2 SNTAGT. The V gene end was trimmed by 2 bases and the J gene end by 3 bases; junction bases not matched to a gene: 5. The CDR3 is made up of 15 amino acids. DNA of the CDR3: TGTGCCAGCAGTGACCAGCGGGGGGAGTACTACGAGCAGTACTTC. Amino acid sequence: CASSDQRGEYYEQYF.

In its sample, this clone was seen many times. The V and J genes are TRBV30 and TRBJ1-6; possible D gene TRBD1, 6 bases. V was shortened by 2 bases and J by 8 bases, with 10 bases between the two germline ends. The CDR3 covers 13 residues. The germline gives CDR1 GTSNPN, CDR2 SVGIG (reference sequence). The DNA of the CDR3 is TGTGCCTGGAGTCGGGGGGCCGATTCACCCCTCCACTTT. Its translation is CAWSRGADSPLHF.

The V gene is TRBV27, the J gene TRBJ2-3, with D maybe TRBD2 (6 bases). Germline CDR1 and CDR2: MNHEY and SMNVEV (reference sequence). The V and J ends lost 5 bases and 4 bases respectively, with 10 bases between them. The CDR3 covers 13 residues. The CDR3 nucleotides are TGTGCCAGCAGTCGTTCTAGCGCAGATACGCAGTATTTT. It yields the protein CASSRSSADTQYF.

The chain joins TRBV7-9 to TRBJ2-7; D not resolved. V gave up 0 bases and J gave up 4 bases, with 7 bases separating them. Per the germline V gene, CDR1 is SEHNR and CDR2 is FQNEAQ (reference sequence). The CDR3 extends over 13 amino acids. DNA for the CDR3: TGTGCCAGCAGCTTAGCGCCACGGTACGAGCAGTACTTC. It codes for CASSLAPRYEQYF.

The CDR3 DNA follows: TGTGCCAGTAACCCCATGGGGCACGTAAACACTGAAGCTTTCTTT. Encoded protein: CASNPMGHVNTEAFF. The chain recombines TRBV19 with TRBJ1-1; weak D call: TRBD1 (5 bases). The CDR3 has 15 amino acids. Germline-derived CDR1 and CDR2 are LNHDA and SQIVND (reference sequence). Between the trimmed V and J ends, which lost 7 bases and 2 bases, there was a span of 17 bases.